This entry lists 32 T cell receptor beta chains sequenced from one sample in a study of control samples from healthy donors and cancer patients. Repertoires were generated with immunoSEQ multiplex PCR, while TCRdb's copy carries only in-frame clones and drops some. The table lists around 130,000 clones, 89% of them singletons, with more than 6.5% in the top ten. Sequenced material: PBMCs. These TCRs come from a man aged 50-60 years with head and neck cancer.

V is TRBV7-2 and J is TRBJ2-1, with 8 bases fitting TRBD2. V shed 7 bases, J shed 4 bases, and the junction held 9 bases outside the gene matches. The CDR3 has 15 residues. Germline lookup yields CDR1 SGHTA and CDR2 FQGNSA. The CDR3 bases are TGTGCCAGCACCCCCCCCGCTAGCGGGTACAATGAGCAGTTCTTC. Protein: CASTPPASGYNEQFF.

V is TRBV5-4 and J is TRBJ2-7; D tentatively reads TRBD1 or TRBD2 (6 bases each). Per the germline V gene, CDR1 is SGHNT and CDR2 is YYREEE (reference sequence). The ends were cut back, 4 bases at V and 2 bases at J, with 16 bases in the middle. The CDR3 has 15 residues. The CDR3 DNA reads as TGTGCCAGCAGCCCATTTGTGGGGGGCCCCTACGAGCAGTACTTC. It yields the protein CASSPFVGGPYEQYF.

This rearrangement joins TRBV29-1 to TRBJ2-7; 8 bases fit TRBD1. CDR3 size: 13 residues. The germline V gene has CDR1 SQVTM and CDR2 ANQGSEA. J was trimmed by 3 bases and V by 6 bases; bases with no gene match: 7. The CDR3 reads CSVTTGVFYEQYF. The CDR3 coding sequence is TGCAGCGTAACGACAGGGGTGTTCTACGAGCAGTACTTC.

The chain employs TRBV21-1 and TRBJ2-5; the table's TRBD2 call for D was not verified on the DNA. TRBV21-1 is a pseudogene. There are 20 residues in the CDR3. The CDR3 is CASSTIWGGLAIRDEETQYF. CDR3 nucleotides: TGTGCCAGCAGCACTATTTGGGGGGGGCTAGCTATTCGGGACGAAGAGACCCAGTACTTC.

The rearrangement uses TRBV29-1 and TRBJ2-7; D possibly matches TRBD1 or TRBD2 (5 bases each). The CDR3 extends over 15 amino acids. V shed 5 bases and J shed 3 bases, with 20 bases lying between them. CDR1 and CDR2 (germline): SQVTM, ANQGSEA. The CDR3 DNA sequence: TGCAGCGTTAAGAGAGTCGGTCGGGGCAGCTACGAGCAGTACTTC. It encodes CSVKRVGRGSYEQYF.

This chain links TRBV7-2 with TRBJ2-6; D gene ambiguous. The V gene lost 4 bases and the J gene lost 4 bases, with 8 bases spanning the gap. Germline V CDR1 and CDR2: SGHTA, FQGNSA. The CDR3 length is 14 residues. CDR3 nucleotide sequence: TGTGCCAGCAGCTCCGGGTCCGGGGCCAACGTCCTGACTTTC. Its protein product is CASSSGSGANVLTF. Full variable domain (missing parts from reference TRBV7-2 and TRBJ2-6): GAGVSQSPSNKVTEKGKDVELRCDPISGHTALYWYRQSLGQGLEFLIYFQGNSAPDKSGLPSDRFSAERTGGSVSTLTIQRTQQEDSAVYLCASSSGSGANVLTFGAGSRLTVL.

The chain carries TRBV11-3 and TRBJ2-2; D remains ambiguous. The CDR3 totals 14 residues. Germline CDR1 is SGHNT and CDR2 is YENEEA. With 1 base removed from V and 3 bases from J, the gap between germline ends came to 6 bases. The CDR3 nucleotides are TGTGCCAGCAGCTTAGTCGGTGACACCGGGGAGCTGTTTTTT. Translation gives CASSLVGDTGELFF.

The rearrangement links TRBV10-3 to TRBJ1-4, with TRBD1 as a possible D gene (5 bases). The CDR3 loop spans 16 amino acids. The V end was cut by 0 bases, the J end by 8 bases, with 16 bases between. CDR1 ENHRY and CDR2 SYGVKD come from the germline V gene. The CDR3 here is CAISESRGRGGEKLFF. Here the CDR3 DNA reads TGTGCCATCAGTGAGTCAAGGGGACGGGGTGGCGAAAAACTGTTTTTT.

This clone was observed a few times. V usage is TRBV4-2 and J usage is TRBJ1-1; 8 nucleotides line up with TRBD1. The V segment lost 2 bases and the J segment 5 bases; nucleotides outside the gene matches: 10. This CDR3 region has 16 residues. Germline assignment: CDR1 LGHNA and CDR2 YNFKEQ. CDR3 sequence reads: CASSQYQGAVGTEAFF. Written as DNA, the CDR3 is TGTGCCAGCAGCCAATACCAGGGGGCGGTAGGGACTGAAGCTTTCTTT.

The J gene is TRBJ2-4, the V gene TRBV18; the D is unclear. This CDR3 comprises 16 residues. Trimming shortened V by 4 bases and J by 1 base, and 14 bases separated the two germline ends. Germline-derived CDR1 and CDR2 are KGHSH and LQKENI. The CDR3 DNA reads as TGTGCCAGCTCACTCATGAATGGGGTGGCCAAAAACATTCAGTACTTC. Its protein product is CASSLMNGVAKNIQYF.

The CDR3 nucleotides read TGTGCCAGCACCTTGACAGGGGAATTATACAATGAGCAGTTCTTC. Translating it yields CASTLTGELYNEQFF. This sequence joins TRBV2 and TRBJ2-1, with 8 bases matching TRBD1. CDR1 is SNHLY and CDR2 is FYNNEI in the germline V gene. The CDR3 extends over 15 amino acids. Losses at the gene ends were 7 bases for V and 4 bases for J; bases not matched to a gene: 9.

The rearrangement links TRBV6-5 to TRBJ2-1, with no clear D. CDR1 is MNHEY and CDR2 is SVGAGI in the germline V gene. V lost 6 bases to trimming and J lost 3 bases, with 12 bases between them. CDR3 length: 14 residues. DNA for the CDR3: TGTGCCAGCAGCCTGAGAGGTAACTACAATGAGCAGTTCTTC. This sequence encodes CASSLRGNYNEQFF.

The chain is built from TRBV20-1 and TRBJ2-3; D gene ambiguous. V gave up 6 bases and J gave up 1 base, with 2 bases separating them. The CDR3 has 10 residues. Per germline, CDR1 DFQATT and CDR2 SNEGSKA (reference sequence). The CDR3 region is CSAGTDTQYF. In DNA form, the CDR3 reads TGCAGTGCAGGCACAGATACGCAGTATTTT.

The chain's CDR3 is CASTLFGTNSPLHF. The CDR3 DNA is TGTGCCAGCACCCTGTTCGGGACCAATTCACCCCTCCACTTT. V is TRBV5-4 and J is TRBJ1-6, with D possibly matching TRBD1 (5 bases). The V end was cut by 6 bases, the J end by 7 bases, with 14 bases between. The CDR3 covers 14 residues. Germline V gives CDR1 SGHNT, CDR2 YYREEE (reference sequence).

This clone was observed a few times. The rearrangement uses TRBV27 and TRBJ1-1, with D tentatively TRBD1 (6 bases). The germline gives CDR1 MNHEY, CDR2 SMNVEV (reference sequence). CDR3 size: 14 residues. V was shortened by 0 bases and J by 6 bases, with 11 bases between the two germline ends. The CDR3, as DNA: TGTGCCAGCAGTTTATCGGGGGCAGGGTCTGAAGCTTTCTTT. As protein: CASSLSGAGSEAFF.

The CDR3 nucleotides are TGTGCCAGCAGTGAAGGGGACAGGTTGGGTCACGTCCTGACTTTC. Protein product: CASSEGDRLGHVLTF. This sequence joins TRBV2 and TRBJ2-6; 8 bases line up with TRBD1. CDR3 size: 15 residues. V trimming: 1 base; J trimming: 11 bases; junction bases outside the gene matches: 7. CDR1 is SNHLY and CDR2 is FYNNEI in the germline V gene. The full variable domain, rest sourced from reference TRBV2 and TRBJ2-6, is EPEVTQTPSHQVTQMGQEVILRCVPISNHLYFYWYRQILGQKVEFLVSFYNNEISEKSEIFDDQFSVERPDGSNFTLKIRSTKLEDSAMYFCASSEGDRLGHVLTFGAGSRLTVL.

V is TRBV10-2 and J is TRBJ1-2; 7 bases agree with TRBD1. The CDR3 length is 12 residues. The J segment lost 5 bases and the V segment lost 8 bases, leaving 5 bases of the junction unmatched. The V gene's germline CDR1 is WSHSY and CDR2 SAAADI. The CDR3 region is CASGGQEYGYTF. CDR3 in DNA: TGCGCCAGCGGCGGACAGGAATATGGCTACACCTTC.

This rearrangement joins TRBV5-1 to TRBJ2-7; the match to TRBD1 covers 7 bases. This CDR3 is built from 16 residues. Germline-derived CDR1 and CDR2 are SGHRS and YFSETQ. Losses at the gene ends were 7 bases for V and 2 bases for J; bases not matched to a gene: 15. The CDR3 DNA follows: TGCGCCAGCGAACCCGCCCCGACAGGGATTACCTACGAGCAGTACTTC. As protein: CASEPAPTGITYEQYF.

The chain carries TRBV7-9 and TRBJ2-5; 9 nucleotides align to TRBD2. Germline loops: CDR1 SEHNR, CDR2 FQNEAQ (reference sequence). The CDR3 loop spans 15 amino acids. V shed 5 bases and J 4 bases; nucleotides not matched to a gene: 8. DNA of the CDR3: TGTGCCAGCAGCACAATCTCAGCGGGGGGAGAGACCCAGTACTTC. Protein sequence: CASSTISAGGETQYF.

V usage is TRBV27 and J usage is TRBJ2-7; tentative D call: TRBD1 (6 bases). The CDR3 has 15 residues. Trimming cost V 3 bases and J 1 base, with 13 bases left between them. CDR1 and CDR2 from the germline V gene are MNHEY and SMNVEV (reference sequence). As DNA, the CDR3 is TGTGCCAGCAGTTTGAAAGGGACACCATCCTACGAGCAGTACTTC. Protein product: CASSLKGTPSYEQYF.

This rearrangement joins TRBV6-4 to TRBJ2-5; D is perhaps TRBD2 (6 bases). Trimming removed 6 bases from V and 5 bases from J, with 13 bases in between. Germline V gives CDR1 MRHNA, CDR2 SNTAGT. CDR3 length: 13 residues. The CDR3 here is CASSPTRLETQYF. Here the CDR3 DNA reads TGTGCCAGCAGCCCGACTAGGTTGGAGACCCAGTACTTC.

The sample holds a few counts of this clone. The chain uses TRBV7-2 and TRBJ2-7; D might be TRBD1 (6 bases). The germline V and J ends were trimmed by 4 bases and 4 bases, with 14 bases remaining between them. Germline CDR1 reads SGHTA; CDR2 reads FQGNSA. The CDR3 sequence is 14 residues long. CDR3 in amino acids: CASSSGDTGYEQYF. CDR3 in DNA: TGTGCCAGCAGCTCTGGGGACACCGGTTACGAGCAGTACTTC.

The chain combines TRBV5-8 with TRBJ1-1; 7 nucleotides line up with TRBD1. The CDR3 runs to 15 residues. The ends lost 4 bases at V and 5 bases at J; junction bases unmatched: 11. Germline V CDR1 and CDR2: SGHTS, YDEGEE. The CDR3 reads CASSPRQGLGTEAFF. The CDR3 DNA reads TGTGCCAGCAGCCCTAGACAGGGATTGGGGACTGAAGCTTTCTTT.

This chain connects TRBV10-1 to TRBJ2-2, with 9 bases lining up with TRBD1. The CDR3 totals 15 residues. Unmatched junction bases numbered 8, after V lost 6 bases and J lost 6 bases. Germline values: CDR1 WNHNN, CDR2 SYGVQD (reference sequence). CDR3 sequence reads: CASRSGTGFPGELFF. CDR3 DNA: TGCGCCAGCAGATCAGGGACAGGGTTCCCCGGGGAGCTGTTTTTT.

V usage is TRBV11-2 and J usage is TRBJ2-3, with no clear D. V was cut by 1 base and J by 1 base, with 6 bases left in between. The V gene's germline CDR1 is SGHAT and CDR2 FQNNGV. The CDR3 is 14 residues long. CDR3 nucleotides: TGTGCCAGCAGCTTAGGATTTGGCACAGATACGCAGTATTTT. Translated, it gives CASSLGFGTDTQYF. The whole variable domain, remainder taken from reference TRBV11-2 and TRBJ2-3, is EAGVAQSPRYKIIEKRQSVAFWCNPISGHATLYWYQQILGQGPKLLIQFQNNGVVDDSQLPKDRFSAERLKGVDSTLKIQPAKLEDSAVYLCASSLGFGTDTQYFGPGTRLTVL.

This clone was picked up a small number of times. V gene TRBV3-1 (or the pseudogene TRBV3-2) combines with J gene TRBJ1-5, with 8 bases aligning to TRBD1. CDR1 LGHDT and CDR2 YNNKEL come from the germline V gene (reference sequence). Unmatched junction bases numbered 5, after V lost 4 bases and J lost 6 bases. The CDR3 is 14 residues long. The CDR3 sequence is CASSRGQGPQPQHF. CDR3 DNA: TGTGCCAGCAGCCGTGGACAGGGACCTCAGCCCCAGCATTTT.

This chain links TRBV19 with TRBJ2-6, with TRBD1 matching over 8 bases. V lost 1 base to trimming and J lost 2 bases; unmatched junction nucleotides: 7. The CDR3 extends over 18 amino acids. Germline loops: CDR1 LNHDA, CDR2 SQIVND (reference sequence). The CDR3 sequence: CASSIGDRKGAGANVLTF. The CDR3, as DNA: TGTGCCAGTAGTATAGGGGACAGGAAGGGCGCTGGGGCCAACGTCCTGACTTTC.

This clone was detected once. The gene calls are TRBV10-1 and TRBJ1-4; possible D gene TRBD1, 5 bases. The CDR3 totals 15 residues. V was clipped by 6 bases and J by 5 bases, with 16 bases between them. Germline CDR1 reads WNHNN; CDR2 reads SYGVQD (reference sequence). The CDR3 loop is CASSPRQGTNEKLFF. As DNA, the CDR3 is TGCGCCAGCAGCCCACGACAAGGGACGAATGAAAAACTGTTTTTT.

The V and J genes are TRBV5-1 and TRBJ2-2, with TRBD2 matching 14 bases. The CDR3 runs to 15 residues. J lost 4 bases, V lost 5 bases, and 1 base had no gene match. From germline, CDR1 is SGHRS and CDR2 YFSETQ. Here the CDR3 reads CASRGLAGVTGELFF. As DNA, the CDR3 is TGCGCCAGCAGGGGACTAGCGGGAGTCACCGGGGAGCTGTTTTTT. Looking up the rest from reference TRBV5-1 and TRBJ2-2 gives the full variable domain: KAGVTQTPRYLIKTRGQQVTLSCSPISGHRSVSWYQQTPGQGLQFLFEYFSETQRNKGNFPGRFSGRQFSNSRSEMNVSTLELGDSALYLCASRGLAGVTGELFFGEGSRLTVL.

The chain carries TRBV5-1 and TRBJ1-1, with a possible D match to TRBD1 (5 bases). Per the germline V gene, CDR1 is SGHRS and CDR2 is YFSETQ. Trimming cost V 3 bases and J 7 bases, with 13 bases left between them. CDR3 size: 13 residues. The CDR3 sequence is CASSSRDRGEAFF. The DNA for the CDR3 is TGCGCCAGCAGCTCCCGGGACCGAGGTGAAGCTTTCTTT.

The gene calls are TRBV9 and TRBJ2-3; D not certain. Germline V gene data show CDR1 as SGDLS and CDR2 as YYNGEE. With 3 bases removed from V and 7 bases from J, the gap between germline ends came to 9 bases. The CDR3 has 12 amino acids. The CDR3 coding sequence is TGTGCCAGCAGCGGAGATGAGTATACGCAGTATTTT. Protein sequence: CASSGDEYTQYF.

V gene TRBV2 combines with J gene TRBJ2-1; D not certain. Germline CDR1 reads SNHLY; CDR2 reads FYNNEI. Trimming took 5 bases from V and 9 from J, leaving 14 bases between them. The CDR3 consists of 13 residues. The CDR3 DNA sequence: TGTGCCAGCAGTACCGGGCCCCTCAGTGAGCAGTTCTTC. Translated, it gives CASSTGPLSEQFF.